The 31 T cell receptor beta chains presented below share a single source sample, sequenced in a study of blood T cell repertoires in COVID-19. The protocol was immunoSEQ multiplex PCR, while the TCRdb copy is restricted to in-frame clones and leaves out a portion. The repertoire holds some 200,000 clones, with 80% to 90% as singletons. Sequencing was done on a sample of peripheral blood. These receptors came from a man aged 50 to 60 with active or convalescent COVID-19.

DNA for the CDR3: TGTGCCAGTAGTATCACGACAGGGCGCACGAACACCGGGGAGCTGTTTTTT. Translated: CASSITTGRTNTGELFF. This rearrangement joins TRBV19 to TRBJ2-2; TRBD1 agrees at 7 bases. V shed 3 bases, J shed 0 bases, and the junction held 7 bases outside the gene matches. The length of the CDR3 is 17 residues. Germline V gene sequence: CDR1 LNHDA, CDR2 SQIVND (reference sequence).

This clone has only a few counts. This chain connects TRBV4-3 to TRBJ2-2; 9 nucleotides align to TRBD2. CDR3 size: 16 residues. Trimming cost V 0 bases and J 6 bases; bases outside gene matches: 5. Germline CDR1 LGHNA, CDR2 YSLEER. CDR3 region: CASSQDIAGEAGELFF. In DNA, the CDR3 is TGCGCCAGCAGCCAAGATATAGCGGGGGAAGCCGGGGAGCTGTTTTTT.

The chain combines TRBV6-6 with TRBJ2-7; tentatively, D is TRBD1 (6 bases). Per the germline V gene, CDR1 is MNHNY and CDR2 is SVGAGI (reference sequence). Trimming left V 6 bases short and J 0 bases short, with 9 bases between. The CDR3 length is 13 residues. CDR3: CASSRDTSYEQYF. In nucleotides, the CDR3 is TGTGCCAGCAGCCGGGACACCTCCTACGAGCAGTACTTC.

This rearrangement joins TRBV18 to TRBJ1-1; 12 bases are shared with TRBD1. CDR3 size: 18 residues. CDR1 is KGHSH, CDR2 LQKENI, per germline. The V segment lost 4 bases and the J segment 5 bases; nucleotides outside the gene matches: 14. The chain's CDR3 is CASSLHTGTGGFWTEAFF. CDR3 bases: TGTGCCAGCTCACTTCATACCGGGACAGGGGGCTTTTGGACTGAAGCTTTCTTT.

The count of this clone is one. The rearrangement uses TRBV20-1 and TRBJ2-7; TRBD2 matches at 7 bases. Germline V lookup: CDR1 DFQATT, CDR2 SNEGSKA (reference sequence). The CDR3 runs to 11 residues. CDR3 nucleotide sequence: TGCAGCCCCCAGCGGGGCTACGAGCAGTACGTC. Translating gives CSPQRGYEQYV.

The rearrangement uses TRBV18 and TRBJ2-7; TRBD2 might be the D (5 bases). CDR1 KGHSH and CDR2 LQKENI come from the germline V gene. The V end was cut by 2 bases, the J end by 4 bases, with 18 bases between. The CDR3 covers 16 residues. CDR3 loop: CASSPIATTTLYEQYF. The CDR3 coding sequence is TGTGCCAGCTCACCAATAGCGACAACCACCCTATACGAGCAGTACTTC.

The genes are TRBV7-9 and TRBJ1-6, with TRBD1 matching over 11 bases. CDR3 length: 16 residues. Germline CDR1 reads SEHNR; CDR2 reads FQNEAQ (reference sequence). With 1 base clipped from V and 9 bases from J, the junction kept 5 bases outside the gene matches. CDR3 protein: CASSLDSDRGLSPLHF. Written as DNA, the CDR3 is TGTGCCAGCAGCTTAGACTCGGACAGGGGGCTTTCACCCCTCCACTTT.

V usage is TRBV10-2 and J usage is TRBJ2-5, with 7 bases lining up with TRBD2. CDR3 size: 14 residues. Germline loops: CDR1 WSHSY, CDR2 SAAADI. Trimming removed 11 bases from V and 3 bases from J; junction bases left unmatched: 12. CDR3 bases: TGCGCCTCGGGGCGGGCTAGCGGCGAAGAGACCCAGTACTTC. It yields the protein CASGRASGEETQYF.

This clone was found once. This sequence joins TRBV4-3 and TRBJ2-1, with D possibly TRBD2 on 5 matching bases. This CDR3 spans 14 amino acids. Trimming pared 3 bases from V and 9 bases from J, leaving 15 bases between. Germline V gene sequence: CDR1 LGHNA, CDR2 YSLEER. CDR3 DNA: TGCGCCAGCAGCCAGTTTCTAGCAATAAGTGAGCAGTTCTTC. Translated: CASSQFLAISEQFF.

This clone was seen ten or more times. This chain connects TRBV6-4 to TRBJ2-7, with 7 bases matching TRBD1. The CDR3 runs to 14 residues. Germline-derived CDR1 and CDR2 are MRHNA and SNTAGT. J was trimmed by 3 bases and V by 7 bases; bases with no gene match: 9. CDR3 sequence reads: CASIQRQGHYEQYV. In nucleotides, the CDR3 is TGTGCCAGCATACAACGACAGGGACACTACGAGCAGTACGTC.

The chain links TRBV18 to TRBJ2-2; 7 positions match TRBD1. The CDR3 has 16 residues. The ends lost 0 bases at V and 5 bases at J; junction bases unmatched: 6. Germline CDR1 and CDR2: KGHSH and LQKENI. DNA for the CDR3: TGTGCCAGCTCACCACCGTCGAGACAGGGAACCGGGGAGCTGTTTTTT. Its translation is CASSPPSRQGTGELFF.

The sample holds one count of this clone. The J gene is TRBJ1-1, the V gene TRBV4-1; tentative D call: TRBD1 (5 bases). The CDR3 is made up of 14 amino acids. Looked up from germline, CDR1 is MGHRA and CDR2 is YSYEKL. Deletions cut 0 bases from V and 11 bases from J, with 16 bases between. The chain's CDR3 is CASSQDLGAQRAFF. The CDR3 coding sequence is TGCGCCAGCAGCCAAGATCTAGGGGCTCAAAGGGCTTTCTTT.

The V gene is TRBV6-2 or TRBV6-3, the J gene TRBJ2-1, with TRBD2 matching over 8 bases. Germline CDR1 and CDR2: MNHEY and SVGEGT. The CDR3 sequence is 17 residues long. With 5 bases clipped from V and 4 bases from J, the junction kept 13 bases outside the gene matches. For the CDR3, the DNA is TGTGCCAGCAGTCCCCTCGGGTATAGCGGGGAATACAATGAGCAGTTCTTC. It yields the protein CASSPLGYSGEYNEQFF.

Many counts were recorded for this clone. This chain joins TRBV12-2 and TRBJ1-2. TRBV12-2 is a pseudogene locus. CDR3 length equals 15 residues. The CDR3 region is CASRLGPRGGYGYTF. The CDR3, as DNA: TGTGCAAGTCGCTTAGGGCCCCGCGGGGGCTATGGCTACACCTTC.

The V gene is TRBV9, the J gene TRBJ2-3, with 8 bases matching TRBD2. This CDR3 contains 16 residues. From germline, CDR1 is SGDLS and CDR2 YYNGEE. The ends lost 3 bases at V and 1 base at J; junction bases unmatched: 7. CDR3 amino acids: CASSATSAGGTDTQYF. The CDR3 DNA reads TGTGCCAGCAGCGCGACTTCAGCGGGGGGCACAGATACGCAGTATTTT.

The rearrangement joins TRBV28 to TRBJ2-1, with D possibly being TRBD2 (6 bases). V lost 5 bases and J 7 bases, leaving 12 bases between the germline ends. The CDR3 loop spans 13 amino acids. From germline, CDR1 is MDHEN and CDR2 SYDVKM. The CDR3 region is CASSPFRGNEQFF. The CDR3 DNA reads as TGTGCCAGCAGTCCTTTCCGGGGGAATGAGCAGTTCTTC.

The gene calls are TRBV5-6 and TRBJ2-7, with TRBD2 matching 10 bases. Germline V gene sequence: CDR1 SGHDT, CDR2 YYEEEE. This CDR3 is built from 15 residues. J was trimmed by 3 bases and V by 0 bases; bases with no gene match: 3. CDR3 in DNA: TGTGCCAGCAGCTTGGCGTCTAGCGGGAGCTACGAGCAGTACTTC. It codes for CASSLASSGSYEQYF.

This clone was counted a few times. This sequence joins TRBV27 and TRBJ2-7, with D possibly being TRBD2 (7 bases). The V gene lost 7 bases and the J gene lost 5 bases, with 9 bases spanning the gap. Per the germline V gene, CDR1 is MNHEY and CDR2 is SMNVEV (reference sequence). The CDR3 runs 11 residues. CDR3 region: CASNGGHEQYF. The CDR3 DNA is TGTGCCAGCAACGGGGGGCACGAGCAGTACTTC.

The chain is built from TRBV2 and TRBJ2-1, with 7 bases matching TRBD2. Unmatched junction bases numbered 3, after V lost 6 bases and J lost 10 bases. Germline V gene lookup returns CDR1 SNHLY and CDR2 FYNNEI. The CDR3 is 11 amino acids. CDR3 loop: CASSRAGEQFF. As DNA, the CDR3 is TGTGCCAGCAGCAGAGCGGGAGAGCAGTTCTTC.

The gene calls are TRBV5-1 and TRBJ2-7; 10 bases align to TRBD2. V lost 2 bases to trimming and J lost 3 bases; unmatched junction nucleotides: 5. The CDR3 has 15 residues. Germline CDR1 SGHRS, CDR2 YFSETQ. The CDR3 DNA sequence: TGCGCCAGCAGCTTAACTAGCGGGACATACTACGAGCAGTACTTC. Protein product: CASSLTSGTYYEQYF.

A single count supports this clone. This rearrangement joins TRBV27 to TRBJ2-5; 12 bases match TRBD2. The V gene's germline CDR1 is MNHEY and CDR2 SMNVEV (reference sequence). The CDR3 has 16 amino acids. The V segment lost 3 bases and the J segment 4 bases; nucleotides outside the gene matches: 6. DNA of the CDR3: TGTGCCAGCAGTTTTTCTAGCGGGGGGGCTGGAGAGACCCAGTACTTC. This sequence encodes CASSFSSGGAGETQYF.

This chain's CDR3 is CASSPHPQAYEQYF. DNA of the CDR3: TGTGCCAGCAGTCCCCACCCTCAGGCCTACGAGCAGTACTTC. The chain joins TRBV28 to TRBJ2-7; D gene ambiguous. CDR1 MDHEN and CDR2 SYDVKM come from the germline V gene. This CDR3 spans 14 amino acids. The V and J ends lost 5 bases and 2 bases respectively, with 13 bases between them.

The chain carries TRBV7-2 and TRBJ2-5; 14 bases line up with TRBD2. The germline CDR1 and CDR2 sequences are SGHTA and FQGNSA. With V trimmed by 5 bases and J by 4 bases, 3 bases remained unmatched. This CDR3 contains 15 residues. This chain's CDR3 is CASSAGLAGGETQYF. The DNA for the CDR3 is TGTGCCAGCAGCGCCGGACTAGCGGGAGGAGAGACCCAGTACTTC.

The chain links TRBV28 to TRBJ1-5, with 7 bases lining up with TRBD1. Germline loops: CDR1 MDHEN, CDR2 SYDVKM. The V gene end was trimmed by 8 bases and the J gene end by 6 bases; junction bases not matched to a gene: 4. The length of the CDR3 is 12 residues. The CDR3 protein is CASSQGSQPQHF. The CDR3 region has the DNA TGTGCCAGCTCACAGGGGAGTCAGCCCCAGCATTTT.

The J gene is TRBJ2-5, the V gene TRBV24-1; TRBD1 might be the D (6 bases). Germline lookup yields CDR1 KGHDR and CDR2 SFDVKD. CDR3 length: 16 residues. Trimming pared 7 bases from V and 4 bases from J, leaving 21 bases between. The CDR3 reads CATRGSQGRDRETQYF. The DNA for the CDR3 is TGTGCCACCAGGGGGTCCCAGGGGCGCGACCGAGAGACCCAGTACTTC.

This sequence joins TRBV14 and TRBJ1-1; D gene unclear. The length of the CDR3 is 11 residues. Trimming removed 2 bases at V and 6 bases at J, with 4 bases between. Germline CDR1 reads SGHDN; CDR2 reads FVKESK. The DNA for the CDR3 is TGTGCCAGCAGCCAAACAGCTGAAGCTTTCTTT. It encodes CASSQTAEAFF.

The chain is built from TRBV2 and TRBJ2-1; TRBD1 is a possible D gene (5 bases). The CDR3 length is 15 residues. Germline V CDR1 and CDR2: SNHLY, FYNNEI. The germline V and J ends were trimmed by 6 bases and 4 bases, with 16 bases remaining between them. The CDR3, as DNA: TGTGCCAGCAGGGAACAGGCCCCACTTTACAATGAGCAGTTCTTC. Translating it yields CASREQAPLYNEQFF.

The genes are TRBV18 and TRBJ1-1; TRBD1 aligns across 7 bases. CDR1 KGHSH and CDR2 LQKENI come from the germline V gene. The CDR3 length is 16 residues. After removal of 3 bases from V and 0 bases from J, the junction contained 7 bases not matched to a gene. The CDR3 DNA reads TGTGCCAGCTCACCGAGACAGGGTGCTATGAACACTGAAGCTTTCTTT. It translates to CASSPRQGAMNTEAFF.

This clone is a singleton in its sample. The chain joins TRBV7-2 to TRBJ1-6, with TRBD1 as a possible D gene (5 bases). CDR1 and CDR2 from the germline V gene are SGHTA and FQGNSA. This CDR3 comprises 14 residues. With 1 base removed from V and 10 bases from J, the gap between germline ends came to 11 bases. The CDR3, as DNA: TGTGCCAGCAGCTTAGATCCAGGGAGGTCACCCCTCCACTTT. It encodes CASSLDPGRSPLHF.

The rearrangement links TRBV3-1 (or the pseudogene TRBV3-2) to TRBJ2-1; 9 bases are a match to TRBD1. V was clipped by 1 base and J by 8 bases; unmatched bases: 9. Looked up from germline, CDR1 is LGHDT and CDR2 is YNNKEL (reference sequence). The CDR3 is 16 amino acids. The CDR3 spells CASSQGRDRDLHEQFF. In DNA form, the CDR3 reads TGTGCCAGCAGCCAAGGCCGGGACAGGGACCTCCATGAGCAGTTCTTC.

The chain carries TRBV2 and TRBJ1-5; D is undetermined. The germline V gene encodes CDR1 SNHLY and CDR2 FYNNEI. The CDR3 contains 16 residues. Trimming removed 7 bases from V and 4 bases from J, with 20 bases in between. The CDR3 protein is CASKGGLTPGNQPQHF. The DNA of the CDR3 is TGTGCCAGCAAAGGTGGCCTAACCCCGGGTAATCAGCCCCAGCATTTT.